A selection of T cell receptor beta chains follows, all from one sample in a study of T cells in Graves' hyperthyroidism and ophthalmopathy. TCRdb independently ran MiXCR on the multiplex PCR reads; one entry per CDR3 protein. The sample has 250,000 to 300,000 distinct CDR3 sequences, 13% to 15% seen once. The sequenced sample consisted of blood. Every receptor here comes from a middle-aged woman with Graves' hyperthyroidism that later progressed to Graves' ophthalmopathy. Both conserved end residues are part of each CDR3. The D gene is left open where the match is weak. Rows give clone size only sometimes, using once, few, many, or a class for an expanded clone.

CDR3nt: TGTGCCAGCGGCGTAACAGGAATTCCAGATACGCAGTATTTT
CDR3aa: CASGVTGIPDTQYF
j_gene: TRBJ2-3
d_gene: .
v_gene: TRBV27
abundance: .

CDR3nt: TGTGCCAGCAGCCAACCAGGGGCCCTTACCTCTGAGAACACTGAAGCTTTCTTT
CDR3aa: CASSQPGALTSENTEAFF
j_gene: TRBJ1-1
d_gene: .
v_gene: TRBV3-1
abundance: many

CDR3nt: TGTGCCAGCAGCCTAACAGGGAAGAGGTCACCCCTCCACTTT
CDR3aa: CASSLTGKRSPLHF
j_gene: TRBJ1-6
d_gene: .
v_gene: TRBV3-1
abundance: many

CDR3nt: TGTGCCAGCAGTTTATATCAGGGTAATCGTCAGGAGACCCAGTACTTC
CDR3aa: CASSLYQGNRQETQYF
j_gene: TRBJ2-5
d_gene: .
v_gene: TRBV27
abundance: many

CDR3nt: TGTGCCAGCAGTGGGACCCCCGGGGGCGAGCAGTACTTC
CDR3aa: CASSGTPGGEQYF
j_gene: TRBJ2-7
d_gene: .
v_gene: TRBV2
abundance: many

CDR3nt: TGTGCCAGCAGCTTTGGGGAAGACACCGGGGAGCTGTTTTTT
CDR3aa: CASSFGEDTGELFF
j_gene: TRBJ2-2
d_gene: .
v_gene: TRBV13
abundance: few

CDR3nt: TGTGCCAGCAGTGAGGGGGACAGTCGCAATCAGCCCCAGCATTTT
CDR3aa: CASSEGDSRNQPQHF
j_gene: TRBJ1-5
d_gene: TRBD1
v_gene: TRBV6-1
abundance: many

CDR3nt: TGTGCCAGCAGTGACGGACAGGGAGGAGAGACCCAGTACTTC
CDR3aa: CASSDGQGGETQYF
j_gene: TRBJ2-5
d_gene: TRBD1
v_gene: TRBV27
abundance: many

CDR3nt: TGTGCCTGGAGTCGGGGGAGGGGCACAGATACGCAGTATTTT
CDR3aa: CAWSRGRGTDTQYF
j_gene: TRBJ2-3
d_gene: TRBD2
v_gene: TRBV30
abundance: .

CDR3nt: TGTGCCAGCAGTTTCCGACAGGGACCTAATTCACCCCTCCACTTT
CDR3aa: CASSFRQGPNSPLHF
j_gene: TRBJ1-6
d_gene: TRBD1
v_gene: TRBV2
abundance: many

CDR3nt: TGTGCCAGCAGCTCACTGACAGGGGTATACACCGGGGAGCTGTTTTTT
CDR3aa: CASSSLTGVYTGELFF
j_gene: TRBJ2-2
d_gene: TRBD1
v_gene: TRBV11-2
abundance: many

CDR3nt: TGTGCCAGTAGTCGACATGGAGGGGTCCTAAACCGACTAGCGGGAGAAGGAGATACGCAGTATTTT
CDR3aa: CASSRHGGVLNRLAGEGDTQYF
j_gene: TRBJ2-3
d_gene: TRBD2
v_gene: TRBV19
abundance: .

CDR3nt: TGTGCCAGCTCACCATCCCTAGGGGCCTACGGGGCCAACGTCCTGACTTTC
CDR3aa: CASSPSLGAYGANVLTF
j_gene: TRBJ2-6
d_gene: .
v_gene: TRBV18
abundance: many

CDR3nt: TGTGCCAGCAGTGCCCGACAGTTAACTAATGAAAAACTGTTTTTT
CDR3aa: CASSARQLTNEKLFF
j_gene: TRBJ1-4
d_gene: .
v_gene: TRBV6-1
abundance: many

CDR3nt: TGCAGTGCTAGCCGCTCTGGGGCCAACGTCCTGACTTTC
CDR3aa: CSASRSGANVLTF
j_gene: TRBJ2-6
d_gene: .
v_gene: TRBV20-1
abundance: many

CDR3nt: TGTGCCAGCAGCTTATACTGGGCTGAAGCTTTCTTT
CDR3aa: CASSLYWAEAFF
j_gene: TRBJ1-1
d_gene: .
v_gene: TRBV7-8
abundance: .

CDR3nt: TGTGCCAGCAGCTTAGTTGGTAGCGGGCTTTCCTACGAGCAGTACTTC
CDR3aa: CASSLVGSGLSYEQYF
j_gene: TRBJ2-7
d_gene: TRBD2
v_gene: TRBV7-9
abundance: .

CDR3nt: TGTGCCAGCCGGAGCCAGACAGGGACCGGCACTGAAGCTTTCTTT
CDR3aa: CASRSQTGTGTEAFF
j_gene: TRBJ1-1
d_gene: TRBD1
v_gene: TRBV18
abundance: many

CDR3nt: TGTGCCAGTAGTCGGGTCCTGAGCTCCTACAATGAGCAGTTCTTC
CDR3aa: CASSRVLSSYNEQFF
j_gene: TRBJ2-1
d_gene: .
v_gene: TRBV2
abundance: many

CDR3nt: TGTGCCAGCAGCCAAGACAGGCGAAATCAGCCCCAGCATTTT
CDR3aa: CASSQDRRNQPQHF
j_gene: TRBJ1-5
d_gene: .
v_gene: TRBV3-1
abundance: many

CDR3nt: TGTGCCAGCAGACGACGGGGACTCATCCCCAACGAGCAGTACTTC
CDR3aa: CASRRRGLIPNEQYF
j_gene: TRBJ2-7
d_gene: .
v_gene: TRBV27
abundance: many

CDR3nt: TGTGCCAGCAGCTTGCGAGGGAGGGGTCAAGAGACCCAGTACTTC
CDR3aa: CASSLRGRGQETQYF
j_gene: TRBJ2-5
d_gene: TRBD2
v_gene: TRBV5-6
abundance: many

CDR3nt: TGTGCCAGCAGTTACGCACTAGCAAATACGCAGTATTTT
CDR3aa: CASSYALANTQYF
j_gene: TRBJ2-3
d_gene: .
v_gene: TRBV12-3/TRBV12-4
abundance: many

CDR3nt: TGCGCCAGCAAGGAGCGGGAGAGCTCGTTAAGGAACTACGAGCAGTACTTC
CDR3aa: CASKERESSLRNYEQYF
j_gene: TRBJ2-7
d_gene: TRBD2
v_gene: TRBV5-1
abundance: many

CDR3nt: TGTGCCACCAGTGATTTAGCGAACACCGGGGAGCTGTTTTTT
CDR3aa: CATSDLANTGELFF
j_gene: TRBJ2-2
d_gene: .
v_gene: TRBV24-1
abundance: many

CDR3nt: TGTGCCAGCAGCCAAGACCCGATCGCTGGCAAGCCCCAGCATTTT
CDR3aa: CASSQDPIAGKPQHF
j_gene: TRBJ1-5
d_gene: .
v_gene: TRBV3-1
abundance: few

CDR3nt: TGTGCCAGCAGCGGGACTAGCGGGAGAAATGAGCAGTTCTTC
CDR3aa: CASSGTSGRNEQFF
j_gene: TRBJ2-1
d_gene: TRBD2
v_gene: TRBV7-9
abundance: medium-sized

CDR3nt: TGTGCCAGCAGTTTCCGGGCGGATGGCTACACCTTC
CDR3aa: CASSFRADGYTF
j_gene: TRBJ1-2
d_gene: .
v_gene: TRBV28
abundance: many

CDR3nt: TGTGCCAGCAGCCTTAGCGGGAGTGGAGCAGATACGCAGTATTTT
CDR3aa: CASSLSGSGADTQYF
j_gene: TRBJ2-3
d_gene: TRBD2
v_gene: TRBV3-1
abundance: many

CDR3nt: TGTGCCAGCACCCCTGGTGGTTCCGGTTCTTTGCAGTTCTTC
CDR3aa: CASTPGGSGSLQFF
j_gene: TRBJ2-1
d_gene: .
v_gene: TRBV28
abundance: .

CDR3nt: TGCAGTGGACTCGCGTTATACGAGCAGTACTTC
CDR3aa: CSGLALYEQYF
j_gene: TRBJ2-7
d_gene: .
v_gene: TRBV20-1
abundance: many

CDR3nt: TGTGCCAGCAGCCCCGGATGGGGTAACCAAGAGACCCAGTACTTC
CDR3aa: CASSPGWGNQETQYF
j_gene: TRBJ2-5
d_gene: .
v_gene: TRBV14
abundance: many

CDR3nt: TGTGCCAGCAGCTATTGGGGTCAAAACTCTGAGCAGTTCTTC
CDR3aa: CASSYWGQNSEQFF
j_gene: TRBJ2-1
d_gene: .
v_gene: TRBV7-8
abundance: many

CDR3nt: TGTGCCAGCAGCTCCCGCGGCCGGGGGCCTGGGGCCAACGTCCTGACTTTC
CDR3aa: CASSSRGRGPGANVLTF
j_gene: TRBJ2-6
d_gene: .
v_gene: TRBV11-2
abundance: many

CDR3nt: TGTGCCAGCAGTTCGGACAGCCAAGAGACCCAGTACTTC
CDR3aa: CASSSDSQETQYF
j_gene: TRBJ2-5
d_gene: .
v_gene: TRBV28
abundance: many

CDR3nt: TGTGCCAGCAGTGAAGAACTAGCGGGAGGGAAAAGCTCCTACGAGCAGTACTTC
CDR3aa: CASSEELAGGKSSYEQYF
j_gene: TRBJ2-7
d_gene: TRBD2
v_gene: TRBV2
abundance: .

CDR3nt: TGCGCCAGCAGCTCCCGGGACAGGGGGATCTACGAGCAGTACTTC
CDR3aa: CASSSRDRGIYEQYF
j_gene: TRBJ2-7
d_gene: TRBD1
v_gene: TRBV5-1
abundance: many